Reported below is one TCR beta chain. The antigen is unknown. Stable Graves' hyperthyroidism meant no ophthalmopathy progression within 18 months. The patients, who ranged from 18 to 65 in age, presented with newly diagnosed hyperthyroidism lasting under 2 months. Germline loops: CDR1 SGHRS, CDR2 YFSETQ. The V gene end was trimmed by 3 bases and the J gene end by 8 bases; junction bases not matched to a gene: 12. CDR3 size: 15 residues. The sample comes from a study of T cells in Graves' hyperthyroidism and ophthalmopathy. Study conclusions and caveats: Before onset, ophthalmopathy was predicted by the model a median approximately 6.6 months earlier. Ophthalmopathy cases were set apart from stable hyperthyroidism by a 13 V-J model.

RNA transcripts were the template for amplifying TCR beta CDR3 regions. A first-round RT-PCR of the TCR CDR3 used the HTBI primer set. MiXCR was run by TCRdb on the multiplex PCR reads, yielding one entry per CDR3 protein. The sample lists some 460,000 distinct CDR3 sequences; 15% to 17% were seen once. This clonotype originated in a young woman with Graves' hyperthyroidism. Material for sequencing was blood. This chain joins TRBV5-1 and TRBJ1-1, with 8 positions matching TRBD1. DNA of the CDR3: TGCGCCAGCAGCTACACGGACAGGGCAGAGGGGGAAGCTTTCTTT. Translated: CASSYTDRAEGEAFF.